In its sample, the clone carrying this T cell receptor beta chain was seen a few times. Antigen specificity is unknown. A sample-barcoded 5' primer and a J-beta primer mix were used in a second PCR of roughly 6 to 11 cycles. Through a template-switch adaptor with 12 random nucleotides, each cDNA molecule received a tag. From the 5' RACE reads, TCRdb called clonotypes with MiXCR, one entry per CDR3 protein. The sample carries just under 750,000 distinct CDR3 sequences, about a fifth recorded once. The sample originates from a study of blood T cells in healthy people across ages. Study results and limitations: In long-lived donors, naive CD4+ cell counts and diversity exceeded those of aged donors.

The TCR comes from a man between 65 and 85 years old in good health. Source material: blood.

Here the CDR3 DNA reads TGTGCCAGCGCGGACAGATACACTGAAGCTTTCTTT. It yields the protein CASADRYTEAFF. The V call is TRBV25-1, the J call TRBJ1-1; possibly TRBD1 for D (6 bases). The CDR3 extends over 12 amino acids. Germline loops: CDR1 MGHDK, CDR2 SYGVNS. V was shortened by 8 bases and J by 3 bases, with 10 bases between the two germline ends.